These T cell receptor beta chains were read from a single sample in a study of T-cell reconstitution after alpha-beta-depleted transplantation in children. TCRdb reprocessed the PCR reads via MiXCR and lists one record per CDR3 protein. The sample has approximately 400,000 distinct CDR3 sequences; roughly 15% are singletons. The source material was PBMCs, mostly from graft donor cells, sampled 360 days after TCRalphabeta/CD19-depleted stem cell transplant. The receptors stem from a boy younger than two who had a stem cell transplant for Wiskott-Aldrich syndrome, so the T cells may come from the graft donor. Both conserved end residues are part of each CDR3. The D gene is left open where the match is weak. The listing skips clone size in some rows; elsewhere it reads once, few, many or a size class.

clone_size d_call j_call v_call cdr3_aa cdr3_nt
many TRBD2 TRBJ2-7 TRBV29-1 CSVEEAGGQQYF TGCAGCGTTGAAGAGGCGGGGGGACAGCAGTACTTC
NA NA TRBJ2-5 TRBV25-1 CASNGGPFQETQYF TGTGCCAGCAATGGAGGGCCCTTCCAAGAGACCCAGTACTTC
NA NA TRBJ2-5 TRBV20-1 CSATHQETQYF TGCAGTGCTACTCACCAAGAGACCCAGTACTTC
NA TRBD2 TRBJ2-1 TRBV7-9 CAGNSGMAYNEQFF TGTGCCGGGAACAGCGGGATGGCTTACAATGAGCAGTTCTTC
few NA TRBJ2-7 TRBV29-1 CSVPDASYEQYF TGCAGCGTCCCGGACGCATCCTACGAGCAGTACTTC
few TRBD1 TRBJ2-7 TRBV5-1 CASSLDRTGMSYEQYF TGCGCCAGCAGCTTGGACCGGACAGGGATGTCCTACGAGCAGTACTTC
NA TRBD1 TRBJ2-5 TRBV6-1 CASPEGNRGRETQYF TGTGCCAGCCCCGAAGGTAACAGGGGGCGAGAGACCCAGTACTTC
NA NA TRBJ2-7 TRBV29-1 CSVDGPGIYEQYF TGCAGCGTTGATGGGCCAGGTATCTACGAGCAGTACTTC
NA NA TRBJ2-1 TRBV25-1 CASSPLDSWNLQFF TGTGCCAGCAGTCCCCTGGACAGTTGGAATCTGCAGTTCTTC
many NA TRBJ2-7 TRBV5-1 CASSLGHYYEQYF TGCGCCAGCAGCTTGGGTCACTACTACGAGCAGTACTTC
many NA TRBJ2-1 TRBV18 CASSPRASPANEQFF TGTGCCAGCTCCCCCCGGGCTAGCCCCGCGAATGAGCAGTTCTTC
few TRBD1 TRBJ1-1 TRBV20-1 CSASPPGRGPLSTEAFF TGCAGTGCTAGCCCCCCCGGCAGGGGGCCATTGAGCACTGAAGCTTTCTTT
few NA TRBJ1-2 TRBV5-1 CASRNNGAGQGYTF TGCGCCAGCAGGAATAACGGCGCAGGCCAGGGCTACACCTTC
many TRBD1 TRBJ1-1 TRBV5-6 CASRPSDRVNTEAFF TGTGCCAGCAGACCTTCGGACAGGGTGAACACTGAAGCTTTCTTT
NA TRBD2 TRBJ2-5 TRBV11-3 CASSLRGTSQETQYF TGTGCCAGCAGCTTAAGGGGGACTAGTCAAGAGACCCAGTACTTC
NA TRBD2 TRBJ2-1 TRBV3-1 CACCQGLAENNEQFF TGTGCCTGCTGCCAAGGACTAGCGGAGAACAATGAGCAGTTCTTC
NA TRBD1 TRBJ1-5 TRBV6-1 CASSEGLGGPLSQPQHF TGTGCCAGCAGTGAAGGGTTAGGGGGCCCTTTGAGTCAGCCCCAGCATTTT
NA NA TRBJ1-1 TRBV29-1 CSVELPNTEAFF TGCAGCGTTGAGTTACCCAACACTGAAGCTTTCTTT
NA NA TRBJ2-7 TRBV6-2/TRBV6-3 CASSRTNSDLFVQYF TGTGCCAGCAGCCGCACGAATTCGGACCTTTTTGTGCAGTACTTC
NA NA TRBJ2-7 TRBV18 CASSPQRITYEQYF TGTGCCAGCTCACCACAAAGGATAACCTACGAGCAGTACTTC
NA NA TRBJ2-7 TRBV7-9 CASSQAPRGEQYF TGTGCCAGCAGCCAGGCCCCGAGGGGCGAGCAGTACTTC
NA NA TRBJ2-7 TRBV5-1 CASSSPSDEQYF TGCGCCAGCAGCTCCCCTAGCGACGAGCAGTACTTC
few TRBD2 TRBJ2-1 TRBV4-1 CASSQESGTSGFVRSYNEQFF TGCGCCAGCAGCCAAGAAAGTGGGACTAGCGGATTTGTACGATCATACAATGAGCAGTTCTTC
NA NA TRBJ2-3 TRBV10-3 CAIKFRRGTDTQYF TGTGCCATCAAATTTCGGAGGGGGACAGATACGCAGTATTTT
NA NA TRBJ2-5 TRBV4-1 CASSQITGVETQYF TGCGCCAGCAGCCAAATAACGGGAGTAGAGACCCAGTACTTC
NA TRBD2 TRBJ2-1 TRBV20-1 CSARGLAGDTYNEQFF TGCAGTGCTAGGGGACTAGCGGGGGACACCTACAATGAGCAGTTCTTC
few TRBD2 TRBJ2-1 TRBV12-3/TRBV12-4 CASSLLAGGPNNEQFF TGTGCCAGCAGCCTGCTGGCGGGAGGGCCTAACAATGAGCAGTTCTTC
few NA TRBJ2-7 TRBV6-6 CASSYSHEQYF TGTGCCAGCAGTTACTCCCACGAGCAGTACTTC
NA TRBD1 TRBJ1-3 TRBV6-5 CASSYEGAYSGNTIYF TGTGCCAGCAGTTACGAGGGGGCTTACTCTGGAAACACCATATATTTT
NA NA TRBJ1-1 TRBV20-1 CSARTPVRPGTEAFF TGCAGTGCTCGGACCCCGGTGCGGCCGGGAACTGAAGCTTTCTTT
NA TRBD1 TRBJ2-2 TRBV5-1 CASSPKTGPSFNTGELFF TGCGCCAGCAGCCCTAAGACAGGGCCCTCATTTAACACCGGGGAGCTGTTTTTT
few TRBD2 TRBJ2-7 TRBV12-3/TRBV12-4 CASSLMASGRSSYEQYF TGTGCCAGCAGTTTAATGGCTAGCGGGCGTAGCTCCTACGAGCAGTACTTC
few TRBD1 TRBJ2-7 TRBV27 CASRPGTGGSYEQYF TGTGCCAGCAGACCCGGGACAGGGGGCTCCTACGAGCAGTACTTC
NA TRBD1 TRBJ2-3 TRBV12-3/TRBV12-4 CASSLGRDSRTDTQYF TGTGCCAGCAGTTTGGGCAGGGACAGTCGCACAGATACGCAGTATTTT
many TRBD1 TRBJ1-2 TRBV4-3 CASSQDRTGLGSYGYTF TGCGCCAGCAGCCAAGACAGGACAGGGCTAGGCAGCTATGGCTACACCTTC
NA NA TRBJ2-2 TRBV12-3/TRBV12-4 CASTPRVSGELFF TGTGCCAGCACACCCAGGGTGTCCGGGGAGCTGTTTTTT
medium-sized NA TRBJ2-6 TRBV4-3 CASSQEVEGGANVLTF TGCGCCAGCAGCCAAGAGGTGGAGGGAGGGGCCAACGTCCTGACTTTC
NA NA TRBJ2-3 TRBV14 CASSQESGDTQYF TGTGCCAGCAGCCAAGAGAGCGGAGATACGCAGTATTTT
few NA TRBJ2-7 TRBV18 CASSAGTRLYEQYF TGTGCCAGCTCGGCCGGGACACGGCTCTACGAGCAGTACTTC
NA TRBD2 TRBJ2-1 TRBV28 CASPPPAGGYNEQFF TGTGCCAGCCCACCCCCAGCGGGGGGTTACAATGAGCAGTTCTTC
NA TRBD2 TRBJ2-3 TRBV20-1 CSSGTRYPHTQYF TGCAGTTCCGGGACTAGATATCCCCATACGCAGTATTTT
NA NA TRBJ2-4 TRBV20-1 CSARAGTKNIQYF TGCAGTGCTAGGGCAGGGACCAAAAACATTCAGTACTTC
few NA TRBJ2-1 TRBV12-3/TRBV12-4 CASSTTGSSYNEQFF TGTGCCAGCAGTACTACAGGGAGCTCCTACAATGAGCAGTTCTTC
few NA TRBJ2-7 TRBV19 CASSVKGTAYEQYF TGTGCCAGTAGTGTTAAGGGTACGGCCTACGAGCAGTACTTC
NA TRBD2 TRBJ2-1 TRBV4-3 CASSQDAGVEQFF TGCGCCAGCAGCCAAGATGCGGGAGTCGAGCAGTTCTTC
few TRBD1 TRBJ1-6 TRBV20-1 CSARDGDRGLSFPSNSPLHF TGCAGTGCTAGAGATGGGGACAGGGGGCTTTCTTTCCCTTCTAATTCACCCCTCCACTTT
NA NA TRBJ2-3 TRBV7-2 CASSDPDTQYF TGTGCCAGCAGCGACCCAGATACGCAGTATTTT
NA TRBD1 TRBJ1-4 TRBV4-1 CASSSRDRSNEKLFF TGCGCCAGCAGCTCAAGGGACAGATCTAATGAAAAACTGTTTTTT
NA NA TRBJ2-7 TRBV5-6 CASSLVARQRYEQYF TGTGCCAGCAGCTTAGTGGCACGACAGCGCTACGAGCAGTACTTC
few NA TRBJ1-5 TRBV30 CAWSVGSLSNQPQHF TGTGCCTGGAGTGTAGGCAGCCTTAGCAATCAGCCCCAGCATTTT
few NA TRBJ2-1 TRBV2 CASNPARDNEQFF TGTGCCAGCAACCCGGCCCGAGACAATGAGCAGTTCTTC
NA TRBD2 TRBJ2-1 TRBV7-2 CASSRPSGRSYNEQFF TGTGCCAGCAGCCGTCCCAGCGGGAGGTCTTACAATGAGCAGTTCTTC
NA NA TRBJ2-5 TRBV20-1 CSARGGIQETQYF TGCAGTGCAAGGGGGGGGATACAAGAGACCCAGTACTTC
NA TRBD1 TRBJ2-6 TRBV29-1 CSVETGGSSGANVLTF TGCAGCGTTGAGACAGGGGGGTCATCTGGGGCCAACGTCCTGACTTTC
NA TRBD1 TRBJ2-7 TRBV20-1 CSARTGVTYEQYF TGCAGTGCCCGAACAGGGGTAACCTACGAGCAGTACTTC